The clone carrying this T cell receptor beta chain has just a few counts. Its antigen is not identified. The data were taken from a study of graft-versus-host responses after intestinal transplantation. Whole-study context: Transplants were multivisceral, liver-intestinal, or isolated intestinal. Once they had received anti-thymocyte globulin induction, all recipients took tacrolimus and steroids for approximately 3 years.

Sequencing was performed with immunoSEQ multiplex PCR; in TCRdb, only in-frame clones are kept and a portion is missing. The sample has about 120,000 clones; 85% to 95% are singletons. In germline, CDR1 is SGHRS, CDR2 YFSETQ. The CDR3 extends over 16 amino acids. Unmatched junction bases numbered 8, after V lost 4 bases and J lost 1 base. Sequenced here: unstimulated CD8+ T cells sorted from spleen or lymph node cells, sampled before intestinal transplant. The chain joins TRBV5-1 to TRBJ2-3, with TRBD2 matching over 8 bases. The TCR was taken from a human donor who received an intestinal transplant. Here the CDR3 reads CASSREGTYRTDTQYF. The DNA of the CDR3 is TGCGCCAGCAGCCGGGAGGGGACATACCGCACAGATACGCAGTATTTT.